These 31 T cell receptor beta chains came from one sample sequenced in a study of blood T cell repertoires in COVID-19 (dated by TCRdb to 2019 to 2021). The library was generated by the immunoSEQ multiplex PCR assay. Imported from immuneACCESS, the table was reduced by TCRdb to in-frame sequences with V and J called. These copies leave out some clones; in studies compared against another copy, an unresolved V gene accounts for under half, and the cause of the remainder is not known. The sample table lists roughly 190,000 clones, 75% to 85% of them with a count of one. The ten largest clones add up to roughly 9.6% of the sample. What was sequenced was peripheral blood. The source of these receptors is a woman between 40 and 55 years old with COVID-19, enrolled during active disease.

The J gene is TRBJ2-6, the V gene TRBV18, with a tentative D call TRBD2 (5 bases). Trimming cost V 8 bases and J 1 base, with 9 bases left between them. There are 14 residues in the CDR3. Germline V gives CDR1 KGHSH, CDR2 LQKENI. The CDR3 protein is CASDEGSGANVLTF. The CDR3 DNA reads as TGTGCCAGCGACGAGGGTTCTGGGGCCAACGTCCTGACTTTC.

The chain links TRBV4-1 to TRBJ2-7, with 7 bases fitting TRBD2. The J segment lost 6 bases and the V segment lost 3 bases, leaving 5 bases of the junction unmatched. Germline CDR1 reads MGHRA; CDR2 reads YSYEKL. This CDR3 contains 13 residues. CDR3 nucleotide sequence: TGCGCCAGCAGCCACGGACTAGTAAGCGAGCAGTACTTC. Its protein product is CASSHGLVSEQYF.

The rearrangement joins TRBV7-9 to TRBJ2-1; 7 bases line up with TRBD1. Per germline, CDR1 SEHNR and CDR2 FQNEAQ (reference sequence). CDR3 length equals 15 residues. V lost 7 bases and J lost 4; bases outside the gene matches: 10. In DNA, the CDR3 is TGTGCCAGCACCGTAGAAAGGACAGGTTACAATGAGCAGTTCTTC. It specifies CASTVERTGYNEQFF.

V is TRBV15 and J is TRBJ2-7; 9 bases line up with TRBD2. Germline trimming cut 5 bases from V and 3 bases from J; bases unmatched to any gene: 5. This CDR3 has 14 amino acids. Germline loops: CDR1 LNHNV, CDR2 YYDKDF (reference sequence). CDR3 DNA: TGTGCCACCAGCTTCGGGACTAGCAGCTACGAGCAGTACTTC. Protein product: CATSFGTSSYEQYF.

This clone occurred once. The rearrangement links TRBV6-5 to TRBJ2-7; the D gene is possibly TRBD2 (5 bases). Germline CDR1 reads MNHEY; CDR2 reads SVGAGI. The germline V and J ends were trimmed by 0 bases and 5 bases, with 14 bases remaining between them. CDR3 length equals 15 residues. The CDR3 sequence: CASSYSSTGLNEQYF. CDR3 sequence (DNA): TGTGCCAGCAGTTACTCGAGCACGGGGTTGAACGAGCAGTACTTC.

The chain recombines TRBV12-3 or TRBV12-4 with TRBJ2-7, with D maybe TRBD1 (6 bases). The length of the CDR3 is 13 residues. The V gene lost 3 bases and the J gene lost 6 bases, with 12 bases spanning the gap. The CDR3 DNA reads TGTGCCAGCAGTTTGGACAGCCTACCCGAGCAGTACTTC. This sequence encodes CASSLDSLPEQYF.

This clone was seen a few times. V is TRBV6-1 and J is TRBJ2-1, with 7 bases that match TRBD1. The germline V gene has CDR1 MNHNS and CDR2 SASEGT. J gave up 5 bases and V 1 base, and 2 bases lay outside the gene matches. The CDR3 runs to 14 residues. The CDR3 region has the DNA TGTGCCAGCAGTGAAGGGGACAGCCACAATGAGCAGTTCTTC. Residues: CASSEGDSHNEQFF.

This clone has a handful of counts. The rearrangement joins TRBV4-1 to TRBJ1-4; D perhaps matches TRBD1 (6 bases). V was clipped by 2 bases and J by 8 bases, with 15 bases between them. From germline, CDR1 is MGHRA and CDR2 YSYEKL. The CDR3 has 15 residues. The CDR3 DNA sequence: TGCGCCAGCAGCCAACATCAGGGGCCAGACGAAAAACTGTTTTTT. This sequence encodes CASSQHQGPDEKLFF.

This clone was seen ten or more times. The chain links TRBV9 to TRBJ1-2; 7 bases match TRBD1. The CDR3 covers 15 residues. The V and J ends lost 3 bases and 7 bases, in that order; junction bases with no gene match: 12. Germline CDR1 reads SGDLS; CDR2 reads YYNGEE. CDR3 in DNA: TGTGCCAGCAGCGGAAACAGGGCGGGACAGCTTGGCTACACCTTC. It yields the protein CASSGNRAGQLGYTF.

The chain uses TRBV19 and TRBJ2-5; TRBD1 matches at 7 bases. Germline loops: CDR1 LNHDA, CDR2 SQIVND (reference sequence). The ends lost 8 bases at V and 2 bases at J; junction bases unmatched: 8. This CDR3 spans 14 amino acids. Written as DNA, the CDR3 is TGTGCCAGTCGACAGGGACACAATCAAGAGACCCAGTACTTC. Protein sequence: CASRQGHNQETQYF.

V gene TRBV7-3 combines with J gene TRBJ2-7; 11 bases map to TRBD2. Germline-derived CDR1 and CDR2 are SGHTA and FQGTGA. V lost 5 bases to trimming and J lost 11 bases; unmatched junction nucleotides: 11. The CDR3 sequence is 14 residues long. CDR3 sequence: CASSPGGTSGREYF. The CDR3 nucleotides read TGTGCCAGCAGCCCAGGGGGGACTAGCGGCAGGGAGTACTTC. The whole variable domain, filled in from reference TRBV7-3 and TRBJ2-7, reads GAGVSQTPSNKVTEKGKYVELRCDPISGHTALYWYRQSLGQGPEFLIYFQGTGAADDSGLPNDRFFAVRPEGSVSTLKIQRTERGDSAVYLCASSPGGTSGREYFGPGTRLTVT.

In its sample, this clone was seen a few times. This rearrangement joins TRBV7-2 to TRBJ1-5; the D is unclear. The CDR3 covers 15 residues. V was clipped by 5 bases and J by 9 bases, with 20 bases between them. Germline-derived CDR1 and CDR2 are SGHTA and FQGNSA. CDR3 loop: CASSQGAEAHWPQHF. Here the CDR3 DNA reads TGTGCCAGCAGCCAAGGCGCGGAGGCACATTGGCCCCAGCATTTT.

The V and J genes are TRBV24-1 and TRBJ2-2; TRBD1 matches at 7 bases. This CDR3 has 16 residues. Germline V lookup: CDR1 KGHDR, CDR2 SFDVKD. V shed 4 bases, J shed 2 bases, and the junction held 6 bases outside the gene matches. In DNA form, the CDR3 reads TGTGCCACCAGTGACCTTGGGACAGTTAACACCGGGGAGCTGTTTTTT. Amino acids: CATSDLGTVNTGELFF.

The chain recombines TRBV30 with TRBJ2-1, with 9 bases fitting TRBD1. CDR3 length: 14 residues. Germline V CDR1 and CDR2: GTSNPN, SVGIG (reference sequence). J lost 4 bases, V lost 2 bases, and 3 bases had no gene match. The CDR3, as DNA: TGTGCCTGGAGTTCGGGACAGGGTTACAATGAGCAGTTCTTC. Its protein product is CAWSSGQGYNEQFF.

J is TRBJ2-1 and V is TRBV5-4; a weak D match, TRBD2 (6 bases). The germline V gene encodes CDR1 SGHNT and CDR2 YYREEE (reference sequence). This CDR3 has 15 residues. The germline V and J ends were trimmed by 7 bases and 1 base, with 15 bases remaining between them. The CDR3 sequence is CASRRGGDSYNEQFF. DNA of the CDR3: TGTGCCAGCCGTCGAGGAGGGGATTCCTACAATGAGCAGTTCTTC. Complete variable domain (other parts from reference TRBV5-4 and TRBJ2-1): ETGVTQSPTHLIKTRGQQVTLRCSSQSGHNTVSWYQQALGQGPQFIFQYYREEENGRGNFPPRFSGLQFPNYSSELNVNALELDDSALYLCASRRGGDSYNEQFFGPGTRLTVL.

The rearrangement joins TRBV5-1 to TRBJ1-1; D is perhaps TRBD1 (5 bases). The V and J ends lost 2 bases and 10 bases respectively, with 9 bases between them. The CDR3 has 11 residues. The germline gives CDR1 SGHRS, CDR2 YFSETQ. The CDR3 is CASSLQDVAFF. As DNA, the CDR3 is TGCGCCAGCAGCTTACAGGATGTAGCTTTCTTT.

CDR3 nucleotides: TGTGCCAGCAGCTTGGCAGGTAATACACAGCCCCAGCATTTT. Protein sequence: CASSLAGNTQPQHF. V is TRBV5-5 and J is TRBJ1-5; no reliable D call. Germline lookup yields CDR1 SGHKS and CDR2 YYEKEE (reference sequence). V was cut by 0 bases and J by 7 bases, with 11 bases left in between. This CDR3 is 14 amino acids long.

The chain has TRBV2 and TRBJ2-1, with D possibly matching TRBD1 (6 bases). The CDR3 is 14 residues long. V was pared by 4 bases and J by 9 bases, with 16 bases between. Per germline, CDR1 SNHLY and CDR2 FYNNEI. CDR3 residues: CASSVQGPSPEQFF. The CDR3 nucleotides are TGTGCCAGCAGTGTTCAGGGGCCGTCTCCTGAGCAGTTCTTC. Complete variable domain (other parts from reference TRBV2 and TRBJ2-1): EPEVTQTPSHQVTQMGQEVILRCVPISNHLYFYWYRQILGQKVEFLVSFYNNEISEKSEIFDDQFSVERPDGSNFTLKIRSTKLEDSAMYFCASSVQGPSPEQFFGPGTRLTVL.

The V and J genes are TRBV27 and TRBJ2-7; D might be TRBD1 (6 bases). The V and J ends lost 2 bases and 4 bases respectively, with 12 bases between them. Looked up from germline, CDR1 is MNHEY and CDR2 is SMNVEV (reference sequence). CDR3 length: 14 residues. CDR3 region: CASSLQGQHYEQYF. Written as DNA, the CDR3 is TGTGCCAGCAGTTTACAGGGGCAACATTACGAGCAGTACTTC.

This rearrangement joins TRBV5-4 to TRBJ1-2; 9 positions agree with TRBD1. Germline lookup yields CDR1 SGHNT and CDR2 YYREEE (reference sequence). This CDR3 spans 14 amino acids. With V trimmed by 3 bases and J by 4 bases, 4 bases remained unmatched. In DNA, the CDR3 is TGTGCCAGCAGCTCTCCGGGACAGGGCTATGGCTACACCTTC. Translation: CASSSPGQGYGYTF.

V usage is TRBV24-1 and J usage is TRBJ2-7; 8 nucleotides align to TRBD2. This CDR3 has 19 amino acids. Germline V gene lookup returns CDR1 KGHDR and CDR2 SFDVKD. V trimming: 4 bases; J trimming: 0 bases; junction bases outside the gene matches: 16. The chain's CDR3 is CATSDSGTRTRNSSYEQYV. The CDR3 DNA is TGTGCCACCAGTGACTCCGGGACTAGAACAAGGAACAGCTCCTACGAGCAGTACGTC.

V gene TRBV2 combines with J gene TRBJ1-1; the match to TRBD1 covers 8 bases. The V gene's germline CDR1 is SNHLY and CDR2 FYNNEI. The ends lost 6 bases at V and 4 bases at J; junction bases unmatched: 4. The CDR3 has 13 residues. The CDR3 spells CASRADRVTEAFF. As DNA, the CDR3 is TGTGCCAGCAGGGCGGACAGGGTCACTGAAGCTTTCTTT.

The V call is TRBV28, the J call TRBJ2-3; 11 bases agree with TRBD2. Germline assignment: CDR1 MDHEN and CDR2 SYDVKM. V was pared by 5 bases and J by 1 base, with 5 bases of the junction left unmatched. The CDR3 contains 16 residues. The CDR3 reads CASSNTSGSGTDTQYF. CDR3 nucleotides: TGTGCCAGCAGTAACACTAGCGGGAGTGGCACAGATACGCAGTATTTT.

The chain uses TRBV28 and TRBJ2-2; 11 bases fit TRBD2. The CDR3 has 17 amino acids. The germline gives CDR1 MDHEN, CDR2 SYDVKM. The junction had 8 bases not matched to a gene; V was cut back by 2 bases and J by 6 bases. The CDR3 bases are TGTGCCAGCAGTTTAATCGAACTAGCGGGAGCCCCCGGGGAGCTGTTTTTT. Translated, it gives CASSLIELAGAPGELFF.

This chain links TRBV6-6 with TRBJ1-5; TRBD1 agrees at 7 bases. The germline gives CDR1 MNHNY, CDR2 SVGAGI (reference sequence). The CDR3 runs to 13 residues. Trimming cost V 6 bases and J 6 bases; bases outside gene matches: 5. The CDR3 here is CASSFDRVQPQHF. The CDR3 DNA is TGTGCCAGCAGCTTTGACAGGGTTCAGCCCCAGCATTTT.

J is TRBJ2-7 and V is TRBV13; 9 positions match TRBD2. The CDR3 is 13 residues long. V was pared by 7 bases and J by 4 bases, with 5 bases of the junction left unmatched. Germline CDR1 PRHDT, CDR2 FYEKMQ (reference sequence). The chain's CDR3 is CASNSRGGYEQYF. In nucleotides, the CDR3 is TGTGCCAGCAACTCGCGGGGGGGGTACGAGCAGTACTTC. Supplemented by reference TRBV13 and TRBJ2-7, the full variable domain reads AAGVIQSPRHLIKEKRETATLKCYPIPRHDTVYWYQQGPGQDPQFLISFYEKMQSDKGSIPDRFSAQQFSDYHSELNMSSLELGDSALYFCASNSRGGYEQYFGPGTRLTVT.

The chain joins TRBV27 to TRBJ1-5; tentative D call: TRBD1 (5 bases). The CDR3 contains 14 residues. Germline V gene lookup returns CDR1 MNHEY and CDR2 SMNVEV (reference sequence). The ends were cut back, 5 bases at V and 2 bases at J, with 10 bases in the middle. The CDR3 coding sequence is TGTGCCAGCAGTGGGGGGGGTGGCAATCAGCCCCAGCATTTT. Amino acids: CASSGGGGNQPQHF.

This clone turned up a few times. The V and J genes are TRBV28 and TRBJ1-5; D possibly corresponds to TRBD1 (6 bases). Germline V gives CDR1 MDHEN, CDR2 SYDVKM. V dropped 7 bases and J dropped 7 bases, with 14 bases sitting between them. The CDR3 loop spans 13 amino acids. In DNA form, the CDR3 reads TGTGCCAGCACTAGACAGGTAATGCAGCCCCAGCATTTT. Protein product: CASTRQVMQPQHF. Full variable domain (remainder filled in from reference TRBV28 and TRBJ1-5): DVKVTQSSRYLVKRTGEKVFLECVQDMDHENMFWYRQDPGLGLRLIYFSYDVKMKEKGDIPEGYSVSREKKERFSLILESASTNQTSMYLCASTRQVMQPQHFGDGTRLSIL.

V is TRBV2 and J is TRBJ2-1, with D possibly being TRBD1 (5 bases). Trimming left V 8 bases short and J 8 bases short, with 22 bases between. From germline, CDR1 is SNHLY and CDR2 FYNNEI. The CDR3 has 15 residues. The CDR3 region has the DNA TGTGCCAGCCCCGCTGGGCAGGGTCCCCGCGATGAGCAGTTCTTC. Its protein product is CASPAGQGPRDEQFF.

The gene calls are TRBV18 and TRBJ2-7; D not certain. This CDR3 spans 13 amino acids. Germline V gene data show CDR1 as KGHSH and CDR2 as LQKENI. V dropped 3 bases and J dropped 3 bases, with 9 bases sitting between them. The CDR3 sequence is CASSPLERYEQYF. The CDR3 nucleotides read TGTGCCAGCTCACCGTTAGAGCGCTACGAGCAGTACTTC.

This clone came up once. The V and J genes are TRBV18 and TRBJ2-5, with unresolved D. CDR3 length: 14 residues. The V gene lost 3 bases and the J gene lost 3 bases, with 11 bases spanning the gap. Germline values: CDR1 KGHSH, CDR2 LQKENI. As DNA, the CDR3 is TGTGCCAGCTCACCCCCGGGTCGTGAAGAGACCCAGTACTTC. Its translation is CASSPPGREETQYF.